The 28 T cell receptor beta chains given below trace back to one sample, sequenced in a study of OX40 agonist ivuxolimab in advanced cancers. Preparation of the library involved the immunoSEQ multiplex PCR assay. TCRdb mirrors the immuneACCESS table, restricted to in-frame sequences. Some clones are absent from its copies; in checked studies, under half trace to an unresolved V gene, and the reason for the others is unknown. The sample data list approximately 49,000 clones, and approximately 84% of these were observed just once. About 1.1% of the sample belongs to the ten largest clones. Sequenced material: CD4+ or CD8+ T cells sorted from blood, taken in a trial of the OX40 agonist ivuxolimab. The receptors derive from an adult with an advanced solid tumor such as melanoma, head and neck, liver or kidney cancer.

This sequence joins TRBV2 and TRBJ1-1; possible D gene TRBD1, 5 bases. From germline, CDR1 is SNHLY and CDR2 FYNNEI. Trimming pared 6 bases from V and 4 bases from J, leaving 15 bases between. The CDR3 is made up of 14 amino acids. CDR3 DNA: TGTGCCAGCAGACAGGTTGGGGGGGGCACTGAAGCTTTCTTT. Its translation: CASRQVGGGTEAFF.

This clone was found once. The V call is TRBV9, the J call TRBJ2-5, with D possibly TRBD1 on 5 matching bases. This CDR3 has 14 amino acids. Trimming removed 0 bases at V and 3 bases at J, with 9 bases between. CDR1 and CDR2 (germline): SGDLS, YYNGEE. The CDR3 is CASSVGRAEETQYF. In DNA, the CDR3 is TGTGCCAGCAGCGTAGGCAGGGCGGAAGAGACCCAGTACTTC.

This clone was picked up one time. The chain has TRBV19 and TRBJ2-7, with D unresolved. Germline loops: CDR1 LNHDA, CDR2 SQIVND (reference sequence). V lost 5 bases, J lost 1 base, and 6 bases lay in between. The length of the CDR3 is 12 residues. As DNA, the CDR3 is TGTGCCAGTAGTTCCCGATCCTACGAGCAGTACTTC. Its translation: CASSSRSYEQYF.

The J gene is TRBJ2-5, the V gene TRBV7-6, with unresolved D. Trimming removed 2 bases at V and 5 bases at J, with 12 bases between. This CDR3 comprises 14 residues. From germline, CDR1 is SGHVS and CDR2 FNYEAQ. This CDR3 reads CASSLTPGPETQYF. The DNA of the CDR3 is TGTGCCAGCAGCTTAACACCGGGCCCGGAGACCCAGTACTTC.

This chain uses TRBV18 with TRBJ1-2; tentatively, D is TRBD1 (5 bases). Germline V CDR1 and CDR2: KGHSH, LQKENI. This CDR3 spans 14 amino acids. The ends were cut back, 3 bases at V and 3 bases at J, with 11 bases in the middle. The CDR3 here is CASSPTTVDYGYTF. CDR3 sequence (DNA): TGTGCCAGCTCACCGACGACAGTAGACTATGGCTACACCTTC.

This rearrangement joins TRBV18 to TRBJ2-2; 9 bases line up with TRBD1. With 3 bases clipped from V and 5 bases from J, the junction kept 4 bases outside the gene matches. Germline lookup yields CDR1 KGHSH and CDR2 LQKENI. The CDR3 sequence is 15 residues long. The CDR3 here is CASSPGQGRTGELFF. The CDR3 nucleotides are TGTGCCAGCTCACCGGGACAGGGAAGAACCGGGGAGCTGTTTTTT.

The CDR3 bases are TGTGCCAGCAGTAGACTAGCGGGGCAGTACTTC. Residues: CASSRLAGQYF. The V call is TRBV2, the J call TRBJ2-5, with 11 bases that match TRBD2. V trimming: 5 bases; J trimming: 11 bases; junction bases outside the gene matches: 1. Germline V gives CDR1 SNHLY, CDR2 FYNNEI. The CDR3 spans 11 residues.

CDR3 DNA sequence: TGTGCCAGCAGCTCCTCCCGGGCGCAGCCCCAGCATTTT. Residues: CASSSSRAQPQHF. The V and J genes are TRBV7-2 and TRBJ1-5; D is ambiguous. The CDR3 has 13 residues. Per the germline V gene, CDR1 is SGHTA and CDR2 is FQGNSA. V shed 4 bases and J shed 7 bases, with 11 bases lying between them.

The V gene is TRBV29-1, the J gene TRBJ1-1; 7 nucleotides match TRBD1. After removal of 3 bases from V and 4 bases from J, the junction contained 8 bases not matched to a gene. Germline V gene sequence: CDR1 SQVTM, CDR2 ANQGSEA. This CDR3 spans 14 amino acids. The CDR3 protein is CSVDRGGGGTEAFF. The CDR3 coding sequence is TGCAGCGTTGACCGAGGGGGCGGGGGCACTGAAGCTTTCTTT.

Only one count was recorded for this clone. The CDR3 spells CASSLDHSAFF. DNA for the CDR3: TGTGCCAGCAGCCTGGACCATTCGGCTTTCTTT. The chain joins TRBV7-9 to TRBJ1-1, with unresolved D. CDR3 size: 11 residues. Germline CDR1 SEHNR, CDR2 FQNEAQ (reference sequence). V was trimmed by 5 bases and J by 11 bases, leaving 12 bases between them. Looking up the rest from reference TRBV7-9 and TRBJ1-1 gives the full variable domain: DTGVSQNPRHKITKRGQNVTFRCDPISEHNRLYWYRQTLGQGPEFLTYFQNEAQLEKSRLLSDRFSAERPKGSFSTLEIQRTEQGDSAMYLCASSLDHSAFFGQGTRLTVV.

This chain joins TRBV2 and TRBJ2-7, with TRBD2 matching over 12 bases. The CDR3 totals 19 residues. Per the germline V gene, CDR1 is SNHLY and CDR2 is FYNNEI. V lost 5 bases and J lost 4; bases outside the gene matches: 18. CDR3 residues: CASSPDLRRLAGAPYEQYF. CDR3 sequence (DNA): TGTGCCAGCAGTCCCGACCTGAGACGACTAGCGGGGGCACCGTACGAGCAGTACTTC. Supplemented by reference TRBV2 and TRBJ2-7, the full variable domain reads EPEVTQTPSHQVTQMGQEVILRCVPISNHLYFYWYRQILGQKVEFLVSFYNNEISEKSEIFDDQFSVERPDGSNFTLKIRSTKLEDSAMYFCASSPDLRRLAGAPYEQYFGPGTRLTVT.

This clone turned up a few times. This chain's CDR3 is CAISPAGTGNYNEQFF. DNA for the CDR3: TGTGCCATCAGTCCAGCCGGGACAGGGAATTACAATGAGCAGTTCTTC. This rearrangement joins TRBV10-3 to TRBJ2-1; 9 bases agree with TRBD1. This CDR3 contains 16 residues. CDR1 is ENHRY and CDR2 is SYGVKD in the germline V gene. With 5 bases clipped from V and 4 bases from J, the junction kept 9 bases outside the gene matches.

The chain recombines TRBV4-3 with TRBJ2-7, with D tentatively TRBD2 (6 bases). Germline lookup yields CDR1 LGHNA and CDR2 YSLEER. CDR3 size: 16 residues. The V end was cut by 0 bases, the J end by 2 bases, with 14 bases between. The CDR3 protein is CASSQDRGGGTYEQYF. The CDR3 nucleotides are TGCGCCAGCAGCCAAGACCGGGGAGGTGGGACCTACGAGCAGTACTTC.

This chain links TRBV9 with TRBJ2-3, with D uncertain. CDR1 is SGDLS, CDR2 YYNGEE, per germline. The CDR3 consists of 14 residues. V gave up 0 bases and J gave up 6 bases, with 11 bases separating them. The DNA of the CDR3 is TGTGCCAGCAGCGTAGAACCATTGCGGGATACGCAGTATTTT. As protein: CASSVEPLRDTQYF.

The chain combines TRBV2 with TRBJ2-3, with a tentative D call TRBD2 (6 bases). Trimming stripped 6 bases from V and 4 bases from J, with 20 bases between. The CDR3 sequence is 16 residues long. The germline V gene has CDR1 SNHLY and CDR2 FYNNEI. The CDR3 loop is CASRDWGVRSSDTQYF. The CDR3 DNA is TGTGCCAGCAGGGATTGGGGGGTGAGAAGTTCAGATACGCAGTATTTT. The full variable domain, rest sourced from reference TRBV2 and TRBJ2-3, is EPEVTQTPSHQVTQMGQEVILRCVPISNHLYFYWYRQILGQKVEFLVSFYNNEISEKSEIFDDQFSVERPDGSNFTLKIRSTKLEDSAMYFCASRDWGVRSSDTQYFGPGTRLTVL.

This rearrangement joins TRBV28 to TRBJ1-5; no clear D. This CDR3 has 16 amino acids. Germline-derived CDR1 and CDR2 are MDHEN and SYDVKM. The V gene lost 3 bases and the J gene lost 1 base, with 13 bases spanning the gap. The CDR3 nucleotides read TGTGCCAGCAGTTTTGAGGGTGCCGGGAGCAATCAGCCCCAGCATTTT. Translation gives CASSFEGAGSNQPQHF.

The rearrangement joins TRBV5-1 to TRBJ2-1; D is possibly TRBD1 (6 bases). Germline V gene sequence: CDR1 SGHRS, CDR2 YFSETQ. This CDR3 contains 15 residues. With 1 base removed from V and 4 bases from J, the gap between germline ends came to 12 bases. The CDR3 DNA reads as TGCGCCAGCAGCTTGTCAGGGGTCCCTTACAATGAGCAGTTCTTC. It translates to CASSLSGVPYNEQFF.

This clone was counted between two and nine times. This sequence joins TRBV6-5 and TRBJ1-2; 9 bases agree with TRBD1. The germline V gene encodes CDR1 MNHEY and CDR2 SVGAGI. The V and J ends lost 5 bases and 9 bases, in that order; junction bases with no gene match: 4. There are 12 residues in the CDR3. Written as DNA, the CDR3 is TGTGCCAGCAGTCCGGGACAGGGACGCTACACCTTC. Amino acid sequence: CASSPGQGRYTF.

The gene calls are TRBV7-2 and TRBJ2-4, with D perhaps TRBD1 (5 bases). The V end was cut by 5 bases, the J end by 2 bases, with 13 bases between. The CDR3 covers 15 residues. The V gene's germline CDR1 is SGHTA and CDR2 FQGNSA. The CDR3 nucleotides read TGTGCCAGCAGCGGACAACAGGTTTCCAAAAACATTCAGTACTTC. Protein: CASSGQQVSKNIQYF. Together with reference TRBV7-2 and TRBJ2-4, the CDR3 gives the full variable domain: GAGVSQSPSNKVTEKGKDVELRCDPISGHTALYWYRQSLGQGLEFLIYFQGNSAPDKSGLPSDRFSAERTGGSVSTLTIQRTQQEDSAVYLCASSGQQVSKNIQYFGAGTRLSVL.

The chain links TRBV28 to TRBJ2-4; 7 bases line up with TRBD1. Losses at the gene ends were 4 bases for V and 4 bases for J; bases not matched to a gene: 4. The length of the CDR3 is 14 residues. CDR1 and CDR2 (germline): MDHEN, SYDVKM. CDR3 DNA: TGTGCCAGCAGTTCCAGACAGGGTAAAAACATTCAGTACTTC. Its translation is CASSSRQGKNIQYF.

This sequence joins TRBV19 and TRBJ2-7; 10 bases are a match to TRBD1. After removal of 5 bases from V and 7 bases from J, the junction contained 8 bases not matched to a gene. The V gene's germline CDR1 is LNHDA and CDR2 SQIVND (reference sequence). The CDR3 sequence is 14 residues long. CDR3 sequence reads: CASSADRGPSEQYF. The CDR3 DNA reads TGTGCCAGTAGTGCCGACAGGGGGCCGAGTGAGCAGTACTTC.

The CDR3 sequence: CASSLVLGGAFF. CDR3 DNA: TGTGCCAGCAGCTTGGTACTGGGTGGGGCTTTCTTT. V usage is TRBV7-2 and J usage is TRBJ1-1, with D unclear. V was clipped by 3 bases and J by 11 bases, with 13 bases between them. Germline loops: CDR1 SGHTA, CDR2 FQGNSA. The CDR3 is 12 amino acids.

This chain joins TRBV5-8 and TRBJ2-1, with 10 bases fitting TRBD2. The junction had 4 bases not matched to a gene; V was cut back by 3 bases and J by 4 bases. Germline V gene sequence: CDR1 SGHTS, CDR2 YDEGEE. The CDR3 totals 15 residues. CDR3 loop: CASSSGTSEYNEQFF. The CDR3 DNA reads TGTGCCAGCAGCTCCGGGACTAGCGAATACAATGAGCAGTTCTTC.

This clone came up a few times. The chain has TRBV6-1 and TRBJ1-3; D may be TRBD1 (5 bases). CDR3 length: 14 residues. The germline gives CDR1 MNHNS, CDR2 SASEGT. Deletions cut 8 bases from V and 0 bases from J, with 11 bases between. The CDR3 coding sequence is TGTGCCAGCGATCCGGGGGGCTCTGGAAACACCATATATTTT. Its translation: CASDPGGSGNTIYF.

The chain combines TRBV19 with TRBJ1-5; tentatively, D is TRBD1 (6 bases). In germline, CDR1 is LNHDA, CDR2 SQIVND (reference sequence). The CDR3 has 15 residues. Deletions cut 5 bases from V and 9 bases from J, with 20 bases between. The CDR3 nucleotides read TGTGCCAGTAGTGGAACGGGGGCCCTCAGCCGGCCCCAGCATTTT. It specifies CASSGTGALSRPQHF.

This rearrangement joins TRBV25-1 to TRBJ2-1; D is perhaps TRBD2 (6 bases). The ends were cut back, 4 bases at V and 4 bases at J, with 11 bases in the middle. Germline-derived CDR1 and CDR2 are MGHDK and SYGVNS. This CDR3 comprises 14 residues. CDR3 protein: CASSGPGRYNEQFF. CDR3 nucleotides: TGTGCCAGCAGTGGGCCCGGGAGATACAATGAGCAGTTCTTC.

The chain joins TRBV6-5 to TRBJ1-6; 7 positions agree with TRBD1. V lost 7 bases and J lost 9; bases outside the gene matches: 12. The CDR3 is 15 residues long. Looked up from germline, CDR1 is MNHEY and CDR2 is SVGAGI. As DNA, the CDR3 is TGTGCCAGCAAACCCCGGGGACAGACGGGTTCACCCCTCCACTTT. This encodes CASKPRGQTGSPLHF.

With regard to this clone: Other DNA sequences in this specimen translate into the identical CDR3. CDR3 sequence (DNA): TGTGCCAGCAGTTTAGCGGGGGGCACAGATACGCAGTATTTT. Its translation: CASSLAGGTDTQYF. The chain carries TRBV6-4 and TRBJ2-3; 9 bases match TRBD2. CDR3 length: 14 amino acids. Looked up from germline, CDR1 is MRHNA and CDR2 is SNTAGT. Germline trimming cut 5 bases from V and 1 base from J; bases unmatched to any gene: 1.